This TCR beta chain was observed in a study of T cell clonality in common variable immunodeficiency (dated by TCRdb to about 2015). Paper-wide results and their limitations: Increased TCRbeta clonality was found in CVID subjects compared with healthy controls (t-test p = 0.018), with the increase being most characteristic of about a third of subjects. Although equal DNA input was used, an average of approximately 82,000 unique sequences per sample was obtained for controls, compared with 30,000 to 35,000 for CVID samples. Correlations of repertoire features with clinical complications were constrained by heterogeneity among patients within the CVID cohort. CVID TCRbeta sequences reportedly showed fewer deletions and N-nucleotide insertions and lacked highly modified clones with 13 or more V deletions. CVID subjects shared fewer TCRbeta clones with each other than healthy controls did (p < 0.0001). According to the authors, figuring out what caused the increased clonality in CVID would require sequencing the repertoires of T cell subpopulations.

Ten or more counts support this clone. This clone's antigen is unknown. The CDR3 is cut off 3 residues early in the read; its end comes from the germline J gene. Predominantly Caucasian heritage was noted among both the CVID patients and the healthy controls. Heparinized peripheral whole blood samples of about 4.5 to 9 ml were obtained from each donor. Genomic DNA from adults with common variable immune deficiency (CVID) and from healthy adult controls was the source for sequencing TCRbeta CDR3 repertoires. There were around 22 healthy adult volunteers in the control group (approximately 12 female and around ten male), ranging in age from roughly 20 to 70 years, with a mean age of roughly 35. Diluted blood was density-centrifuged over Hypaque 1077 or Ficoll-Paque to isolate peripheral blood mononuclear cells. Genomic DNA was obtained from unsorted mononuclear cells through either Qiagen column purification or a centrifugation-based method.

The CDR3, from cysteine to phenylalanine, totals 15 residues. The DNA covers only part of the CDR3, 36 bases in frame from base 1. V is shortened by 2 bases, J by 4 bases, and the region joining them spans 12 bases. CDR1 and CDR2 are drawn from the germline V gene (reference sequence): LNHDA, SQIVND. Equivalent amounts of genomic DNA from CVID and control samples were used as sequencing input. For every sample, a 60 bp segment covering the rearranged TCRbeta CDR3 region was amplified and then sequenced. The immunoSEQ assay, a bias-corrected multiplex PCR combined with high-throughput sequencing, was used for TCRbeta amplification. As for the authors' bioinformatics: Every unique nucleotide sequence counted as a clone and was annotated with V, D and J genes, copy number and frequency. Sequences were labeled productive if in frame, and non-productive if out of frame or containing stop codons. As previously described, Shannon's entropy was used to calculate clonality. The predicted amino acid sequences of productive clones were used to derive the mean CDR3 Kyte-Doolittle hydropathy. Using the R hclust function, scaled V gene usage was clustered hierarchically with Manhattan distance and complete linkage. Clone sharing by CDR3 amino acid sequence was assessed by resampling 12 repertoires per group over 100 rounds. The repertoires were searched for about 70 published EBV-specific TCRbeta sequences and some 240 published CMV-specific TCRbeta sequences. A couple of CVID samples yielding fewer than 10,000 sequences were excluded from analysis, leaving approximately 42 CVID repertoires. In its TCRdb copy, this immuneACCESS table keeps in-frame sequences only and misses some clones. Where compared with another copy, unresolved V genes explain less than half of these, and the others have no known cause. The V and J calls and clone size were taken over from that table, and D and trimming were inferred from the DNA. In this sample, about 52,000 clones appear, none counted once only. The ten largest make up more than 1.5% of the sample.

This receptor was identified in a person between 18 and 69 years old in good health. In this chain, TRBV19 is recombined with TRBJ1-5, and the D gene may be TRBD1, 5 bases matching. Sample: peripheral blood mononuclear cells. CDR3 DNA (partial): TGTGCCAGTAGTATAATCAGGGAAGGAAATCAGCCC. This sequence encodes CASSIIREGNQP. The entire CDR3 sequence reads CASSIIREGNQPQHF.